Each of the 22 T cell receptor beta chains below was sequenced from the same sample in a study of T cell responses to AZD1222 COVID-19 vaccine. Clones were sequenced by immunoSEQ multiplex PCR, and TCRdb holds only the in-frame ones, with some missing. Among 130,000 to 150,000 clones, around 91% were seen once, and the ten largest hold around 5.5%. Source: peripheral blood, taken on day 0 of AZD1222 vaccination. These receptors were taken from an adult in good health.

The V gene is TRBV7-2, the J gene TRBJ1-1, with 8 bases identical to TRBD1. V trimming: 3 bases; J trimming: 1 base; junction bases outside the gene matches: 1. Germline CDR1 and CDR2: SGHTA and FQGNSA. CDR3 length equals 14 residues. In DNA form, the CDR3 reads TGTGCCAGCAGCTTGGACAGGGCGAACACTGAAGCTTTCTTT. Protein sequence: CASSLDRANTEAFF.

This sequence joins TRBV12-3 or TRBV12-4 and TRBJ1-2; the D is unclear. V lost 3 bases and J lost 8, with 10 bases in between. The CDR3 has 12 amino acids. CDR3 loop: CASSFEGRGYTF. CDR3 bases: TGTGCCAGCAGTTTCGAGGGCCGAGGCTACACCTTC.

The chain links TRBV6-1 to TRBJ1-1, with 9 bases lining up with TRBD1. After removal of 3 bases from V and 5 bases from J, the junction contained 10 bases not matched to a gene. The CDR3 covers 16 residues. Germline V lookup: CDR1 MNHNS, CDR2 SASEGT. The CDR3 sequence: CASSDRYRDRETEAFF. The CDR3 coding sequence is TGTGCCAGCAGTGATAGATACCGGGACAGGGAAACTGAAGCTTTCTTT.

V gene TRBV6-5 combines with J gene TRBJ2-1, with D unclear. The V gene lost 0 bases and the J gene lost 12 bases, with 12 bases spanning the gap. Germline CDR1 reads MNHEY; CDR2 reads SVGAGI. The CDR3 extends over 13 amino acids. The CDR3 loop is CASSYSDQKAQFF. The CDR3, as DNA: TGTGCCAGCAGTTACTCGGACCAGAAGGCGCAGTTCTTC.

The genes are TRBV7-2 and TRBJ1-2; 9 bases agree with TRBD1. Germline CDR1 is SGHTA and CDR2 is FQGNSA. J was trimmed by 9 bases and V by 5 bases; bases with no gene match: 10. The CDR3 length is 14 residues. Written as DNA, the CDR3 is TGTGCCAGCAGCAACCGGGACAGGGAAGTTAGCTACACCTTC. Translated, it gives CASSNRDREVSYTF.

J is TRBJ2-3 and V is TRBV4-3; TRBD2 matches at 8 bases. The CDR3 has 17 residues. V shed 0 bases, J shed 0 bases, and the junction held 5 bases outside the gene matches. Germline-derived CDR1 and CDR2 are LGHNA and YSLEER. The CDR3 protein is CASSQDTSGGSTDTQYF. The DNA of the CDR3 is TGCGCCAGCAGCCAAGACACGAGCGGGGGCAGCACAGATACGCAGTATTTT.

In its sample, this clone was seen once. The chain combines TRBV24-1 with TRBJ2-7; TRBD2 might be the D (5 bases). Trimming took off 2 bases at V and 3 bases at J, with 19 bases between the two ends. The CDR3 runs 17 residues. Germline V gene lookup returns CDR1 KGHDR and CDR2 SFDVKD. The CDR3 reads CATSDSDRRGGHYEQYF. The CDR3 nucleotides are TGTGCCACCAGTGATTCGGACCGTCGAGGAGGTCACTACGAGCAGTACTTC.

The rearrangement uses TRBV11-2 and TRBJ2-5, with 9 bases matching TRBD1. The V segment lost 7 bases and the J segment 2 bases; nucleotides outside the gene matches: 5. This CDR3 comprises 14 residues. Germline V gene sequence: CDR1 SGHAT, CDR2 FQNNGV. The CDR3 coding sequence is TGTGCCAGCAAACAGACAGGGGGACAAGAGACCCAGTACTTC. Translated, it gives CASKQTGGQETQYF.

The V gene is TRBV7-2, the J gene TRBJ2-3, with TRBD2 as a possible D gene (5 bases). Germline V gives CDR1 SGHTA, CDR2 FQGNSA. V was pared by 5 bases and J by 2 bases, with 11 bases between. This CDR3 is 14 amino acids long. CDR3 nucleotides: TGTGCCAGCAGCCCTAGCTGGGCCACAGATACGCAGTATTTT. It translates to CASSPSWATDTQYF.

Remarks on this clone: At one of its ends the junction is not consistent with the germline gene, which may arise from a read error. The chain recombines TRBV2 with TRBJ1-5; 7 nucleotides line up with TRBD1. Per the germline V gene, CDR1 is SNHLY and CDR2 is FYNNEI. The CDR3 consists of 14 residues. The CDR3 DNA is TGTGCCAGCAGTGGACAGGGTCCGAGTCAGGCCCAGCATTTT. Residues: CASSGQGPSQAQHF.

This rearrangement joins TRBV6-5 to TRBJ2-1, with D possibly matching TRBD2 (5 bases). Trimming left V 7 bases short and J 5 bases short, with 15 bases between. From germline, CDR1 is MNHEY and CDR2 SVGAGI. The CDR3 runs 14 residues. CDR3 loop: CASKTGLAHNEQFF. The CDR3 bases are TGTGCCAGCAAAACGGGCCTAGCCCACAATGAGCAGTTCTTC.

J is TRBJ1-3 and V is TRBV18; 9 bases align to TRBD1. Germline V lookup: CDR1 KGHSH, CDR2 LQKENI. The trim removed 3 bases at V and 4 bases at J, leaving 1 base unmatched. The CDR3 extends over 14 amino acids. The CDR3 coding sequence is TGTGCCAGCTCACCCGGGACAGGGGGAAACACCATATATTTT. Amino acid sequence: CASSPGTGGNTIYF.

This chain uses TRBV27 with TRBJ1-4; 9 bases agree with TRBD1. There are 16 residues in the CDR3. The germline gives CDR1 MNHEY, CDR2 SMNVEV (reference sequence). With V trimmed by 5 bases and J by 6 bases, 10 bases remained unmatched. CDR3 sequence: CASSPVIRTGDEKLFF. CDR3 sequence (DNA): TGTGCCAGCAGTCCCGTTATTAGGACAGGGGATGAAAAACTGTTTTTT.

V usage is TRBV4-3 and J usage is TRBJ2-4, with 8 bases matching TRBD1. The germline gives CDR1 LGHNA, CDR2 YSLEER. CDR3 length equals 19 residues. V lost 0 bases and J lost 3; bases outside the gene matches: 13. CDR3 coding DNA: TGCGCCAGCAGCCAAGACGCGGTACCGGACAGGGTGGGCAAAAACATTCAGTACTTC. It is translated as CASSQDAVPDRVGKNIQYF.

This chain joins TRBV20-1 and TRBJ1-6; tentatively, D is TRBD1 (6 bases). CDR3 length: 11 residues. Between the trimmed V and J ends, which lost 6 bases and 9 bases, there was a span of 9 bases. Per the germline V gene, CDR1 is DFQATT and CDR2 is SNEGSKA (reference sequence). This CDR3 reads CSAEGGSPLHF. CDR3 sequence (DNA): TGCAGTGCGGAAGGGGGTTCACCCCTCCACTTT.

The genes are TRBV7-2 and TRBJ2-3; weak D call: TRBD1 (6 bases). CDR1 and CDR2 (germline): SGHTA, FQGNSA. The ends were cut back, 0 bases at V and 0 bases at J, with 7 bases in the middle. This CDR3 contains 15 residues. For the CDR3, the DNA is TGTGCCAGCAGCTTAGCGAGGGGGAGCACAGATACGCAGTATTTT. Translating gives CASSLARGSTDTQYF.

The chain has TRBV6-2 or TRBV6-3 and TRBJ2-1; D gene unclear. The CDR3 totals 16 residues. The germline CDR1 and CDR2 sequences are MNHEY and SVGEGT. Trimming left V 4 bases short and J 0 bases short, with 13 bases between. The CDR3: CASSSLSRSSYNEQFF. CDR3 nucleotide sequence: TGTGCCAGCAGTTCGCTCTCTAGGAGCTCCTACAATGAGCAGTTCTTC.

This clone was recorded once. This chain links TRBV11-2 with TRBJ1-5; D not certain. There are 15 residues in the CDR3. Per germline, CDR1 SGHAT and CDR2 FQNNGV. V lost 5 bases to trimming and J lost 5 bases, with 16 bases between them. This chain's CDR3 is CASSKDGMEDQPQHF. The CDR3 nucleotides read TGTGCCAGCAGCAAAGACGGGATGGAGGATCAGCCCCAGCATTTT.

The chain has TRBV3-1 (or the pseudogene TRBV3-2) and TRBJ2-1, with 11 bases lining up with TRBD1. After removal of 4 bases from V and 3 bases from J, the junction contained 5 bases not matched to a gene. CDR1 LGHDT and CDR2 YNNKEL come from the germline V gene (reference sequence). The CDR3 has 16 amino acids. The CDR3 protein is CASSPGQGANYNEQFF. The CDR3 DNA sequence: TGTGCCAGCAGCCCCGGACAGGGGGCAAACTACAATGAGCAGTTCTTC.

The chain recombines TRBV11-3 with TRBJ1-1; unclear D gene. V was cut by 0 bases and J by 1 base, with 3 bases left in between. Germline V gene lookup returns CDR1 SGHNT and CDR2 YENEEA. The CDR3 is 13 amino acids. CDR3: CASSLDKNTEAFF. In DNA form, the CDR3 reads TGTGCCAGCAGCTTAGACAAGAACACTGAAGCTTTCTTT. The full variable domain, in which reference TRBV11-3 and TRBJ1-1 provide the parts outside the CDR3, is EAGVVQSPRYKIIEKKQPVAFWCNPISGHNTLYWYLQNLGQGPELLIRYENEEAVDDSQLPKDRFSAERLKGVDSTLKIQPAELGDSAVYLCASSLDKNTEAFFGQGTRLTVV.

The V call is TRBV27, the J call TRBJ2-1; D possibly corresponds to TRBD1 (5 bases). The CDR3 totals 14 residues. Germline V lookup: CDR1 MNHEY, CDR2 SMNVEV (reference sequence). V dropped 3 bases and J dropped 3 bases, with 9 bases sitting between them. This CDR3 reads CASSFEGVYNEQFF. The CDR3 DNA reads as TGTGCCAGCAGTTTTGAAGGGGTCTACAATGAGCAGTTCTTC.

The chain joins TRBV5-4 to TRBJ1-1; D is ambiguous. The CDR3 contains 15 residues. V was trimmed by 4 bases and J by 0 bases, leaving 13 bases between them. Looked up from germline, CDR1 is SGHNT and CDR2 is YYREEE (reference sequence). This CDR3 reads CASSAVGLLNTEAFF. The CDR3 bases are TGTGCCAGCAGCGCGGTTGGGTTACTGAACACTGAAGCTTTCTTT.